Here is one T cell receptor beta chain with its context. Antigen: not known. The Oncomine TCR Beta short-read assay was applied to DNA of cultured CD4+ T cells. Using its own MiXCR run on the PCR reads, TCRdb lists one record per CDR3 protein. The sample has about 15,000 distinct CDR3 sequences, 33% seen once. Treatment described: approximately nine-day PBMC culture with coronavirus spike peptide pools or control peptides (ViraFEST assay). For ViraFEST, peptide pools expanded antigen-specific T cells, after which the TCRs were sequenced. These data are taken from a study of vaccination and CD4 T cells after COVID-19. The overall study: SARS-CoV-2, HCoV-NL63, HCoV-OC43 and HCoV-229E supplied the overlapping spike peptides used to stimulate cells.

J gave up 3 bases and V 3 bases, and 8 bases lay outside the gene matches. Germline values: CDR1 SEHNR, CDR2 FQNEAQ (reference sequence). The CDR3 length is 17 residues. Study-wide results and limits: Only relatively few convalescent patients were studied, and early post-infection timepoints were not analyzed.

The TCR originated in a human donor who had recovered from COVID-19. The J gene is TRBJ2-7, the V gene TRBV7-9, with 13 bases aligning to TRBD2. The starting material was CD4+ T cells from blood, cultured in vitro, obtained after SARS-CoV-2 vaccination. This chain's CDR3 is CASSFAGLAGENYEQYF. Here the CDR3 DNA reads TGTGCCAGCAGCTTCGCCGGACTAGCGGGAGAAAACTACGAGCAGTACTTC.